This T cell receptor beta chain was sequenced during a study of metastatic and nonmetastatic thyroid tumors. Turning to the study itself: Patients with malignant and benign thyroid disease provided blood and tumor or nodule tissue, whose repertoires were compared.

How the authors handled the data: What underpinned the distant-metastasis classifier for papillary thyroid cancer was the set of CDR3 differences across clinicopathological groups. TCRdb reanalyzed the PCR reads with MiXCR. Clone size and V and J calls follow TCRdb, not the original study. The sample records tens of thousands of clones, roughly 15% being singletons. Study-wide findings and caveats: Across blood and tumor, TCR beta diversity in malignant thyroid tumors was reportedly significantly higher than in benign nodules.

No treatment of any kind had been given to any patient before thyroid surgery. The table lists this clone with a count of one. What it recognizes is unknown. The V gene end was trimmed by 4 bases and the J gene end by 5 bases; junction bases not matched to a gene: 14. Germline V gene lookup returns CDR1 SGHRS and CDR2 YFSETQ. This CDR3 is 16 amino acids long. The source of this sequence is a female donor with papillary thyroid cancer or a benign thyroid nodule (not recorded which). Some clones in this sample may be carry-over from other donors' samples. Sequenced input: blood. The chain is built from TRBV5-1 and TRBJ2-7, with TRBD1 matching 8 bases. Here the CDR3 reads CASSPQPGQVAHEQYF. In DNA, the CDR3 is TGCGCCAGCAGCCCACAGCCGGGACAGGTGGCTCACGAGCAGTACTTC.